This TCR beta chain appears in the sequencing data of a study of blood T cell repertoires in COVID-19. J lost 7 bases, V lost 5 bases, and 11 bases had no gene match. Germline CDR1 and CDR2: MNHEY and SMNVEV (reference sequence). The CDR3 runs to 15 residues. Sequencing was performed with immunoSEQ multiplex PCR; in TCRdb, only in-frame clones are kept and a portion is missing. The sample carries around 170,000 clones, 65% to 90% recorded once. This clone was picked up one time. Material for sequencing was peripheral blood. The V call is TRBV27, the J call TRBJ1-2; 9 bases are shared with TRBD1. This receptor was identified in a man aged 45-60 years with active or convalescent COVID-19. DNA for the CDR3: TGTGCCAGCAGTCGTCGGGACAGGGAACTAGCTGGCTACACCTTC. Its protein is CASSRRDRELAGYTF.